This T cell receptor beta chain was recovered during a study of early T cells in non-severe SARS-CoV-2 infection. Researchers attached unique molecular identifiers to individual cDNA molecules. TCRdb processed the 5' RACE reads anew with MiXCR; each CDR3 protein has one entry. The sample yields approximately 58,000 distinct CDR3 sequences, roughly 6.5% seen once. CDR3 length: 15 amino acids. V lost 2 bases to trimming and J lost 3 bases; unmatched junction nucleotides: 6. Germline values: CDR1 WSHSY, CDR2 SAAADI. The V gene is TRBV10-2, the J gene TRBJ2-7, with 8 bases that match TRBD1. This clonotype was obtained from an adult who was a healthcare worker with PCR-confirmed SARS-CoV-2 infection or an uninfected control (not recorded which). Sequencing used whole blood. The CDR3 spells CASSEPMGQDYEQYF. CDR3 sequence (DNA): TGCGCCAGCAGTGAGCCGATGGGACAGGACTACGAGCAGTACTTC.